A selection of T cell receptor beta chains follows, all from one sample in a study of blood T cell repertoires in COVID-19. Generated by immunoSEQ multiplex PCR, the TCRdb table keeps only in-frame clones and is missing some. The table includes about 210,000 clones, about 82% detected once. Specimen: peripheral blood. These receptors all come from a man aged 55-75 years with COVID-19, enrolled during active disease. Each CDR3 is given with its conserved first and last residue.

length	V	J	CDR3
16	TRBV7-6	TRBJ1-5	CASSPALGGGNQPQHF
16	TRBV5-1	TRBJ2-1	CASSGTAGSSYNEQFF
15	TRBV7-9	TRBJ2-1	CASSRRLQAYNEQFF
14	TRBV3-1/TRBV3-2	TRBJ2-7	CASSLGLAQYEQYF
12	TRBV2	TRBJ2-4	CASSQKRDRAMF
15	TRBV3-1/TRBV3-2	TRBJ1-3	CASSLQVPSGNTIYF
13	TRBV5-1	TRBJ1-2	CASSLEGDYGYTF
15	TRBV27	TRBJ1-6	CASSSGQGAVSPLHF
16	TRBV14	TRBJ1-1	CASSPGYGQRGTEAFF
13	TRBV19	TRBJ1-2	CASSSGIGYGYTF
13	TRBV7-9	TRBJ1-2	CASSDGQGLRYTF
13	TRBV12-3/TRBV12-4	TRBJ1-3	CGLGLNTGNTIYF
16	TRBV28	TRBJ1-3	CASSSSTRPSGNTIYF
13	TRBV5-6	TRBJ2-5	CASSFRFQETQYF
18	TRBV27	TRBJ2-6	CASIQWQGPYSGANVLTF
16	TRBV3-1/TRBV3-2	TRBJ1-6	CASSAGQASYNSPLHF
15	TRBV28	TRBJ1-2	CASSRGQRSGGGYTF
16	TRBV25-1	TRBJ1-1	CASSEGARSRNTEAFF
16	TRBV11-2	TRBJ1-1	CASSLASDSLNTEAFF
14	TRBV10-3	TRBJ1-1	CAISGTGRYTEAFF
15	TRBV5-1	TRBJ2-7	CASSLPGQDTYEQYF
16	TRBV18	TRBJ2-3	CASSPLGSGTTDTQYF
15	TRBV5-1	TRBJ1-6	CASSLGQGPNSPLHF
12	TRBV3-1/TRBV3-2	TRBJ1-2	CASSQGPGRGTF
15	TRBV7-2	TRBJ1-2	CASRRQTTSNYGYTF
14	TRBV3-1/TRBV3-2	TRBJ2-7	CASSPGTGVPEQYF
13	TRBV4-1	TRBJ1-1	CASSQARQVEAFF
15	TRBV29-1	TRBJ1-5	CSVATGTGPRQPQHF
11	TRBV27	TRBJ1-4	CASPIHEKLFF
16	TRBV20-1	TRBJ1-5	CSASWVKTGGNQPQHF
16	TRBV3-1/TRBV3-2	TRBJ2-1	CASSPISGPSYNEQFF
14	TRBV5-8	TRBJ2-5	CASSPDRAQETQYF
16	TRBV4-2	TRBJ2-1	CASSQEAGASGNEQFF
12	TRBV6-6	TRBJ1-5	CASRLTDQPQHF
11	TRBV19	TRBJ1-2	CASSNRDSYTF
14	TRBV28	TRBJ2-7	CASSPGTGAYEQYF
14	TRBV18	TRBJ2-5	CASSPRQSQETQYF
14	TRBV7-9	TRBJ1-2	CASSSGGQADGYTF
13	TRBV5-4	TRBJ1-2	CASSAPGSYGYTF
12	TRBV6-5	TRBJ2-4	CASNPPKNIQYF
15	TRBV28	TRBJ1-2	CASSRLPQGNYGYTF
14	TRBV6-4	TRBJ1-2	CASTPEAGSYGYTF
15	TRBV24-1	TRBJ2-3	CATSPVGAGTDTQYF
13	TRBV18	TRBJ1-2	CASSPEVPYGYTF
13	TRBV19	TRBJ1-1	CASSPRGGTEAFF
15	TRBV7-9	TRBJ2-7	CASSPRTGRNNEQYF
15	TRBV18	TRBJ1-5	CASSTARQGQKPQHF
13	TRBV4-3	TRBJ1-2	CASSQHGQRGYTF
18	TRBV19	TRBJ2-7	CASSSPGLAGAPTYEQYF
13	TRBV30	TRBJ1-2	CAWSAGRTTFSTF
16	TRBV9	TRBJ1-3	CASSVVEGGTGNTIYF
17	TRBV27	TRBJ2-1	CASSLRGTLSSYNEQFF
13	TRBV18	TRBJ1-1	CASSPGVRQGLVF
17	TRBV3-1/TRBV3-2	TRBJ1-3	CASSQDWGVSSGNTIYF
15	TRBV30	TRBJ1-2	CAWSNQVVANYGYTF
14	TRBV19	TRBJ2-2	CASSMSGYPGELFF
15	TRBV18	TRBJ1-6	CASSPGTENNSPLHF